This T cell receptor (beta chain) was recovered during a study of cytomegalovirus exposure and HLA in healthy donors. 13 Jbeta primers and 60 Vbeta primers were used for the PCR. The assay was immunoSEQ multiplex PCR, and TCRdb's table has in-frame clones only and misses some. The sample includes roughly 150,000 clones, roughly 10% of them seen just once. Deletions cut 3 bases from V and 3 bases from J, with 14 bases between. Germline lookup yields CDR1 SGHRS and CDR2 YFSETQ. This CDR3 contains 15 residues. Source material: PBMCs. The rearrangement uses TRBV5-1 and TRBJ2-3, with a weak D call TRBD1 (5 bases). This sequence was found in a man aged 45 to 65 in good health and CMV-seronegative. DNA of the CDR3: TGCGCCAGCAGCTCCCAACCGGACAAGACAGATACGCAGTATTTT. Encoded protein: CASSSQPDKTDTQYF.